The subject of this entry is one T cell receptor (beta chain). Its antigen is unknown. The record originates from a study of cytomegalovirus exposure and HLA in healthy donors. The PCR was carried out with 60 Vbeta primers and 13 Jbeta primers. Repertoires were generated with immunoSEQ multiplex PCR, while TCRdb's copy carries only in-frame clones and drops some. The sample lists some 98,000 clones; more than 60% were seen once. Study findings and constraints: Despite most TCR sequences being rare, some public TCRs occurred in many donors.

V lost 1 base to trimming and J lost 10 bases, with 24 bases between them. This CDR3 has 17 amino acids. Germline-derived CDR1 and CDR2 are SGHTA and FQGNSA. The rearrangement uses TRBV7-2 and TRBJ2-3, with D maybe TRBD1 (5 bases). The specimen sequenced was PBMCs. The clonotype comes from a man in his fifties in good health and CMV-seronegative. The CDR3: CASSLEVGEIGARSQYF. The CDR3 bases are TGTGCCAGCAGCTTAGAAGTAGGGGAAATTGGGGCGAGGTCGCAGTATTTT. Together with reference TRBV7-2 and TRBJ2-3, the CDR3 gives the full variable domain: GAGVSQSPSNKVTEKGKDVELRCDPISGHTALYWYRQSLGQGLEFLIYFQGNSAPDKSGLPSDRFSAERTGGSVSTLTIQRTQQEDSAVYLCASSLEVGEIGARSQYFGPGTRLTVL.